The present T cell receptor beta chain was sequenced within a study of CD8+CD57+ T cells in acquired aplastic anemia. Study background: Mean yield of DNA from sorted CD4+ and CD8+ cells was approximately 3 ug. Healthy donors yielded some 10 million CD4+ cell reads on average.

This CDR3 spans 15 amino acids. The germline V gene encodes CDR1 LGHDT and CDR2 YNNKEL (reference sequence). Trimming at V came to 2 bases and at J to 2 bases, leaving 6 bases not matched to a gene. The template used for profiling TCR beta VDJ and CDR3 was genomic DNA. From the reads, TCRdb called clonotypes with MiXCR, one entry per CDR3 protein. Counted here are under 200,000 distinct CDR3 sequences, around 40% occurring once; the ten biggest clones make up 0.8% to 1.1%. The chain carries TRBV3-1 and TRBJ2-7; 7 bases agree with TRBD1. The sequence came from a human donor in good health. The material sequenced was sorted CD4+, CD8+, or CD8+CD57+ T cells (not recorded which) from PBMCs. CDR3 protein: CASSQIGQAPYEQYF. Written as DNA, the CDR3 is TGTGCCAGCAGCCAAATCGGACAGGCGCCCTACGAGCAGTACTTC.